The entry that follows covers one T cell receptor (beta chain) sequence. Time point specified: approximately twelve months of natalizumab therapy. Assay used: immunoSEQ multiplex PCR; TCRdb lists only in-frame clones, some missing. The sample comprises around 30,000 clones, around 91% of which are singletons, and about 1.3% rests with the top ten. This sample was taken from a study of multiple sclerosis patients with progressive multifocal leukoencephalopathy. This CDR3 is 16 amino acids long. V lost 2 bases to trimming and J lost 2 bases, with 10 bases between them. The germline gives CDR1 ENHRY, CDR2 SYGVKD.

The sequences come from PBMCs, collected from a patient treated with natalizumab. This receptor was obtained from a human donor with multiple sclerosis. V is TRBV10-3 and J is TRBJ2-6; maybe TRBD2 (6 bases). This CDR3 is CAISESGGAGANVLTF. The DNA for the CDR3 is TGTGCCATCAGTGAGAGTGGCGGGGCTGGGGCCAACGTCCTGACTTTC.